The rows below give T cell receptor beta chains drawn from one sample of a study of blood T cell repertoires in COVID-19. Measured with immunoSEQ multiplex PCR; TCRdb has only the in-frame clones, and not every one. Here the sample spans approximately 290,000 clones, approximately 90% being singletons. Material for sequencing was peripheral blood. Receptors were obtained from a man between 25 and 39 years old with acute or convalescent COVID-19. The CDR3 runs from the conserved cysteine through the conserved F or W. Fields, in order: D gene, V gene, J gene, clone size, CDR3 DNA, CDR3 protein. D genes are given only for firm matches. Clone size is not always given. Where it is, it says once, few, many or a class for expanded clones.

d_call: TRBD2; v_call: TRBV6-5; j_call: TRBJ2-1; clone_size: NA; cdr3_nt: TGTGCCAGCACCGCGGGGGGGGCTCACAATGAGCAGTTCTTC; cdr3_aa: CASTAGGAHNEQFF
d_call: TRBD1; v_call: TRBV20-1; j_call: TRBJ2-3; clone_size: NA; cdr3_nt: TGCAGTGCTAGTAAGACAGGGGGTTTCGCAGATACGCAGTATTTT; cdr3_aa: CSASKTGGFADTQYF
d_call: NA; v_call: TRBV6-5; j_call: TRBJ1-3; clone_size: NA; cdr3_nt: TGTGCCAGCAGCAGGGGTACTGGAAACACCATATATTTT; cdr3_aa: CASSRGTGNTIYF
d_call: NA; v_call: TRBV6-5; j_call: TRBJ1-5; clone_size: NA; cdr3_nt: TGTGCCAGCGGGGGCGCCTTCATTAGCAATCAGCCCCAGCATTTT; cdr3_aa: CASGGAFISNQPQHF
d_call: TRBD1; v_call: TRBV4-1; j_call: TRBJ1-5; clone_size: NA; cdr3_nt: TGCGCCAGCAGAGGATCAGGGGGCAGCAATCAGCCCCAGCATTTT; cdr3_aa: CASRGSGGSNQPQHF
d_call: NA; v_call: TRBV28; j_call: TRBJ1-2; clone_size: NA; cdr3_nt: TGTGCCAGCAGGACGTCAGGCTATGGCTACACCTTC; cdr3_aa: CASRTSGYGYTF
d_call: NA; v_call: TRBV7-7; j_call: TRBJ1-2; clone_size: NA; cdr3_nt: TGTGCTAGCAGCCCGTCCCCGGGGGTTGGGAGGAAGAACTATGGCTACACCTTC; cdr3_aa: CASSPSPGVGRKNYGYTF
d_call: TRBD2; v_call: TRBV30; j_call: TRBJ2-3; clone_size: NA; cdr3_nt: TGTGCCCGCCGCCTAGCGGGAGGGCCTACGCAGTATTTT; cdr3_aa: CARRLAGGPTQYF
d_call: NA; v_call: TRBV19; j_call: TRBJ1-3; clone_size: NA; cdr3_nt: TGTGCCAGTAAGTCAGCGAGCTCTGGAAACACCATATATTTT; cdr3_aa: CASKSASSGNTIYF
d_call: TRBD2; v_call: TRBV7-3; j_call: TRBJ2-1; clone_size: NA; cdr3_nt: TGTGCCAGCAGCCTAACTAGCGGCAACAATGAGCAGTTCTTC; cdr3_aa: CASSLTSGNNEQFF
d_call: TRBD1; v_call: TRBV6-1; j_call: TRBJ2-1; clone_size: NA; cdr3_nt: TGTGCCAGCAGTGAATACGGGACAGGTAACTACAATGAGCAGTTCTTC; cdr3_aa: CASSEYGTGNYNEQFF
d_call: TRBD1; v_call: TRBV2; j_call: TRBJ2-5; clone_size: once; cdr3_nt: TGTGCCAGCCTGAGGGGGACAGCTCAAATTTTCCAAGAGACCCAGTACTTC; cdr3_aa: CASLRGTAQIFQETQYF
d_call: NA; v_call: TRBV18; j_call: TRBJ2-1; clone_size: NA; cdr3_nt: TGTGCCAGCTCACCACAAGCGAATGAGCAGTTCTTC; cdr3_aa: CASSPQANEQFF
d_call: NA; v_call: TRBV30; j_call: TRBJ2-7; clone_size: NA; cdr3_nt: TGTGCCTGGAGTGTAACCGCGGTTGGGTTGCGAGAGCAGTACTTC; cdr3_aa: CAWSVTAVGLREQYF
d_call: TRBD1; v_call: TRBV6-6; j_call: TRBJ1-2; clone_size: NA; cdr3_nt: TGTGCCAGCAGTAATGGACAGGGACATGGCTACACCTTC; cdr3_aa: CASSNGQGHGYTF
d_call: NA; v_call: TRBV7-9; j_call: TRBJ2-5; clone_size: NA; cdr3_nt: TGTGCCAGCAGCCGCGCGACAGAAGAGACCCAGTACTTC; cdr3_aa: CASSRATEETQYF
d_call: NA; v_call: TRBV19; j_call: TRBJ1-1; clone_size: NA; cdr3_nt: TGTGGGGCAGGGATGATAAACACTGAAGCTTTCTTT; cdr3_aa: CGAGMINTEAFF
d_call: NA; v_call: TRBV6-2/TRBV6-3; j_call: TRBJ2-3; clone_size: NA; cdr3_nt: TGTGCCAGCAGCGTCACGGACTATGGAACCGGTACGCAGTATTTT; cdr3_aa: CASSVTDYGTGTQYF
d_call: TRBD1; v_call: TRBV11-2; j_call: TRBJ1-6; clone_size: NA; cdr3_nt: TGTGCCAGCAGTTGGGAGGGACAGGGGTCACCCCTCCACTTT; cdr3_aa: CASSWEGQGSPLHF
d_call: NA; v_call: TRBV5-1; j_call: TRBJ1-1; clone_size: NA; cdr3_nt: TGCGCCAGCAGCTTCGCCAGGTCGTTTATGAACACTGAAGCTTTCTTT; cdr3_aa: CASSFARSFMNTEAFF
d_call: NA; v_call: TRBV5-1; j_call: TRBJ2-7; clone_size: NA; cdr3_nt: TGCGCCAGCAGCGCCAGCTCCTACGAGCAGTACTTC; cdr3_aa: CASSASSYEQYF
d_call: NA; v_call: TRBV19; j_call: TRBJ2-3; clone_size: NA; cdr3_nt: TGTGCCAGTAGTATCCGGGGACTCACAGATACGCAGTATTTT; cdr3_aa: CASSIRGLTDTQYF
d_call: NA; v_call: TRBV12-3/TRBV12-4; j_call: TRBJ2-7; clone_size: NA; cdr3_nt: TGTGCCAGCAGCGACAGGCTTTTTAACGAGCAGTACTTC; cdr3_aa: CASSDRLFNEQYF
d_call: TRBD1; v_call: TRBV4-1; j_call: TRBJ1-1; clone_size: few; cdr3_nt: TGCGCCAGCAGCCTTAGACAGGGGGTCGGGAACACTGAAGCTTTCTTT; cdr3_aa: CASSLRQGVGNTEAFF
d_call: TRBD1; v_call: TRBV3-1/TRBV3-2; j_call: TRBJ2-7; clone_size: NA; cdr3_nt: TGTGCCAGCAGGCCGGGACAGTCCTACGAGCAGTACTTC; cdr3_aa: CASRPGQSYEQYF
d_call: NA; v_call: TRBV5-1; j_call: TRBJ2-7; clone_size: NA; cdr3_nt: TGCGCCAGCAGCCGGCCGGGGTACGAGCAGTACTTC; cdr3_aa: CASSRPGYEQYF
d_call: TRBD2; v_call: TRBV7-7; j_call: TRBJ2-5; clone_size: NA; cdr3_nt: TGTGCTAGCAGCTTAGCGGGACTTCAAGGAGAGACCCAGTACTTC; cdr3_aa: CASSLAGLQGETQYF
d_call: TRBD1; v_call: TRBV29-1; j_call: TRBJ2-1; clone_size: NA; cdr3_nt: TGCAGCTGGGGACAGTGGAACAATGAGCAGTTCTTC; cdr3_aa: CSWGQWNNEQFF